These T cell receptor beta chains were read from a single sample in a study of T cell repertoires in cytomegalovirus infection. From the reads, TCRdb called clonotypes with MiXCR, one entry per CDR3 protein. Of about 920,000 distinct CDR3 sequences listed, around 32% are singletons. Antigens of these TCRs are unknown. The specimen was cultured CD8+ T cells from PBMCs, collected from culture after CMV antigen stimulation. These receptor sequences come from a human donor in good health (CMV status not recorded). Some clones in this sample may be carry-over from other donors' samples. Each CDR3 is given with its conserved first and last residue. Each record gives: V gene, J gene, D gene, clone size, CDR3 DNA, CDR3 protein. The D gene is left open where the match is weak. Clone size is not always given. Where it is, it says once, few, many or a class for expanded clones.

>TRBV7-2|TRBJ1-2|-|many
TGTGCCAGCAGCTCATCGATCCACCAGTCCTATGGCTACACCTTC
CASSSSIHQSYGYTF
>TRBV7-9|TRBJ2-3|-|-
TGTGCCAGCAGCTTAGAGGGGGTTTTTGGAGATACGCAGTATTTT
CASSLEGVFGDTQYF
>TRBV9|TRBJ1-2|-|-
TGTGCCAGCAGCGTAGGCGAGAGATATGGCTACACCTTC
CASSVGERYGYTF
>TRBV19|TRBJ2-6|-|-
TGTGCCAGTAGTCTCGGGAGCTCAACCGGGACCGGAAACGTCCTGACTTTC
CASSLGSSTGTGNVLTF
>TRBV5-6|TRBJ1-5|-|-
TGTGCCAGCAGCTTGGCGATGGGGCCCCAGCATTTT
CASSLAMGPQHF
>TRBV20-1|TRBJ1-1|-|few
TGCAGTGCTAGAGAATACCGGGAGAACACTGAAGCTTTCTTT
CSAREYRENTEAFF
>TRBV6-1|TRBJ2-7|-|-
TGTGCCATCAACTCTCCGGAGGCCTACGAGCAGTACTTC
CAINSPEAYEQYF
>TRBV15|TRBJ2-3|-|-
TGTGCCACCAGCACGGGACATTTCACAGATACGCAGTATTTT
CATSTGHFTDTQYF
>TRBV6-6|TRBJ1-6|TRBD1|few
TGTGCCAGCAGTTACTCTCAGGGGGCGCTTAATTCACCCCTCCACTTT
CASSYSQGALNSPLHF
>TRBV7-2|TRBJ1-1|TRBD1|few
TGTGCCAGCAGCTGGGGACAGGCGACTGAAGCTTTCTTT
CASSWGQATEAFF
>TRBV7-9|TRBJ2-1|-|few
TGTGCCAGCAGCTCGCCGGGGATAACCTACAATGAGCAGTTCTTC
CASSSPGITYNEQFF
>TRBV7-6|TRBJ1-2|-|large
TGTGCCAGCAGTTCTAGCCCAAGGGGGTCAATCTATGGCTACACCTTC
CASSSSPRGSIYGYTF
>TRBV10-3|TRBJ2-2|-|few
TGTGCCATCAGTGAGTCGTGGAATACCGGGGAGCTGTTTTTT
CAISESWNTGELFF
>TRBV19|TRBJ1-2|TRBD1|-
TGTGCCAGTAGGCCTTTAAGGGACAGCCCGCATGGCTACACCTTC
CASRPLRDSPHGYTF
>TRBV20-1|TRBJ2-1|-|many
TGCAGTGCTAGAGATTTAGGGGAAGCGGTCCATGAGCAGTTCTTC
CSARDLGEAVHEQFF